This TCR beta chain was recovered during a study of identifying expanded T cells in peripheral blood. General study results and limits: Roughly two-week clone count variance significantly increased as total template count grew. About 1.2 clones differed between technical replicates, versus about 15 and 19 over time.

Remarks on this clone: Its antigen is unidentified.

V trimming: 2 bases; J trimming: 8 bases; junction bases outside the gene matches: 6. CDR3 size: 14 residues. Germline lookup yields CDR1 SGHNT and CDR2 YYREEE (reference sequence). No infections or other immune events were documented during collection. This table comes from immunoSEQ multiplex PCR, and its TCRdb copy is limited to in-frame clones, with some not included. The repertoire includes approximately 57,000 clones, approximately 89% of them detected once, and around 3.3% sits in the top ten. The sequenced material came from blood. The receptor's source is a person aged 18-70 years in good health. The chain is built from TRBV5-4 and TRBJ2-1; 8 bases fit TRBD2. CDR3 in DNA: TGTGCCAGCAGCTTCCGGACTAGCAACGATGAGCAGTTCTTC. It encodes CASSFRTSNDEQFF.